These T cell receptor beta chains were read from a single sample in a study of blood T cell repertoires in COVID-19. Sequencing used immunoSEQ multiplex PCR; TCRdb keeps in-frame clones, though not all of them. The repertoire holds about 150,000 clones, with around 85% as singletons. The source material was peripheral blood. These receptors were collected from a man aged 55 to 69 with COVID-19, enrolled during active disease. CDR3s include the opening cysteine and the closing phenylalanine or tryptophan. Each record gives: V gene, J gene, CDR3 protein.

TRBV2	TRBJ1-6	CASRRQGVNSPLHF
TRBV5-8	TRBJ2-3	CASSIGTRTDTQYF
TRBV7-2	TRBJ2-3	CASSLAKWGHGTGGTDTQYF
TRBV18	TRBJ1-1	CASSPPGRGTEAFF
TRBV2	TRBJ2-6	CASSGAFQNVGGGFSGANVLTF
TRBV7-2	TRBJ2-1	CASSILAGQSEFF
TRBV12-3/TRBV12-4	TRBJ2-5	CASREQGRETQYF
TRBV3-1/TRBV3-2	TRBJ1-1	CASSPRVLAFF
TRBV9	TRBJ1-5	CASSVEQGPNQPQHF
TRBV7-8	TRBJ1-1	CASSSHRGNTEAFF
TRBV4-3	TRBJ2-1	CASSQDPGLAVYNEQFF